This passage covers 8 T cell receptor beta chains from one sample sequenced in a study of T cells in Graves' hyperthyroidism and ophthalmopathy. Amplified TCR beta CDR3 regions derived from RNA transcripts. Carried out on the TCR CDR3, a first-round RT-PCR used the HTBI primer set. TCRdb itself ran the multiplex PCR reads through MiXCR, one entry per CDR3 protein. The sample lists under 650,000 distinct CDR3 sequences; 15% to 20% were seen once. Specimen: blood. The receptors shown here come from a woman between 25 and 40 years old with Graves' hyperthyroidism.

The sample holds many counts of this clonotype. This chain uses TRBV28 with TRBJ2-2; TRBD1 might be the D (6 bases). CDR1 MDHEN and CDR2 SYDVKM come from the germline V gene. The V and J ends lost 3 bases and 3 bases respectively, with 11 bases between them. This CDR3 contains 15 residues. The CDR3 DNA reads TGTGCCAGCAGTTTCAGGGGTCGTTACACCGGGGAGCTGTTTTTT. This codes for CASSFRGRYTGELFF.

This clonotype was recorded a few times. The chain carries TRBV24-1 and TRBJ2-1; 12 bases fit TRBD2. Per the germline V gene, CDR1 is KGHDR and CDR2 is SFDVKD. V shed 2 bases, J shed 14 bases, and the junction held 12 bases outside the gene matches. CDR3 size: 16 residues. CDR3: CATSDSALAGGPVEFF. CDR3 bases: TGTGCCACCAGTGATTCGGCTCTAGCGGGAGGGCCTGTTGAGTTCTTC.

J is TRBJ2-3 and V is TRBV7-9; D uncertain. The ends were cut back, 4 bases at V and 2 bases at J, with 19 bases in the middle. This CDR3 is 17 amino acids long. CDR1 and CDR2 from the germline V gene are SEHNR and FQNEAQ (reference sequence). In DNA, the CDR3 is TGTGCCAGCAGCTGGGTGGTTGGATTATACCTCACAGATACGCAGTATTTT. This gives the protein CASSWVVGLYLTDTQYF.

This chain joins TRBV11-2 and TRBJ2-4; tentative D call: TRBD2 (5 bases). The CDR3 runs 15 residues. V was shortened by 3 bases and J by 5 bases, with 14 bases between the two germline ends. Germline V gives CDR1 SGHAT, CDR2 FQNNGV. CDR3 residues: CASSFFEGTENIQYF. The CDR3 nucleotides read TGTGCCAGCAGCTTTTTTGAGGGAACGGAAAACATTCAGTACTTC.

The V call is TRBV5-1, the J call TRBJ2-5; D not certain. Deletions cut 1 base from V and 3 bases from J, with 7 bases between. Germline V CDR1 and CDR2: SGHRS, YFSETQ. The CDR3 totals 13 residues. The CDR3: CASSLIWKETQYF. CDR3 DNA sequence: TGCGCCAGCAGCTTGATCTGGAAAGAGACCCAGTACTTC.

This clonotype was seen many times. The chain recombines TRBV6-2 or TRBV6-3 with TRBJ2-1; D is perhaps TRBD2 (7 bases). CDR3 length: 13 amino acids. The V gene lost 6 bases and the J gene lost 8 bases, with 14 bases spanning the gap. Germline loops: CDR1 MNHEY, CDR2 SVGEGT. The CDR3 DNA sequence: TGTGCCAGCAGACAGGGAGGGTGGGATGAGCAGTTCTTC. It translates to CASRQGGWDEQFF.

At least ten counts were recorded for this clonotype. The chain employs TRBV20-1 and TRBJ2-7; 9 bases match TRBD2. CDR3 size: 15 residues. V lost 5 bases and J lost 0; bases outside the gene matches: 8. The germline CDR1 and CDR2 sequences are DFQATT and SNEGSKA (reference sequence). The CDR3 nucleotides are TGCAGTGCTCTCTCGGCTAGCGGGAACTCCTACGAGCAGTACTTC. Its translation is CSALSASGNSYEQYF.

This clonotype was counted at least ten times. V usage is TRBV7-2 and J usage is TRBJ2-7; D gene ambiguous. Germline loops: CDR1 SGHTA, CDR2 FQGNSA. The V end was cut by 0 bases, the J end by 2 bases, with 5 bases between. This CDR3 has 13 residues. CDR3 region: CASSLAPPYEQYF. CDR3 coding DNA: TGTGCCAGCAGCTTAGCGCCTCCCTACGAGCAGTACTTC.